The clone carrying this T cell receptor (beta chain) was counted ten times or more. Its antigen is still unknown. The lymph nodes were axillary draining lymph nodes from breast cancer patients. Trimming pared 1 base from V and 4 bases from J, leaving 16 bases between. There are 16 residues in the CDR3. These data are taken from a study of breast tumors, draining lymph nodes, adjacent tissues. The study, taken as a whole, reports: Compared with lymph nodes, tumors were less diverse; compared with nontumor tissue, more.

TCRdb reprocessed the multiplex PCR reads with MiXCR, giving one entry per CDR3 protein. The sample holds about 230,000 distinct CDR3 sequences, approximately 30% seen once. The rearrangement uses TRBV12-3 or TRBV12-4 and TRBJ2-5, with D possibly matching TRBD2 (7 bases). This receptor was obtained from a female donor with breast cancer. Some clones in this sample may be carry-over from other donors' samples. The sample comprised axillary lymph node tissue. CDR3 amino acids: CASSLGGRERRETQYF. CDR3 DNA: TGTGCCAGCAGTTTAGGGGGGCGGGAGAGGAGAGAGACCCAGTACTTC.